These 20 T cell receptor beta chains were all obtained from the same sample, sequenced in a study of cytomegalovirus exposure and HLA in healthy donors. Some clones are missing from TCRdb's copy, which holds only in-frame ones; the method was immunoSEQ multiplex PCR. Here the sample spans about 190,000 clones, about four fifths being singletons. The material sequenced was PBMCs. These receptors came from a man aged 18 to 29 in good health and CMV-seropositive.

V gene TRBV11-2 combines with J gene TRBJ2-2; TRBD2 is a possible D gene (6 bases). V shed 4 bases and J shed 0 bases, with 12 bases lying between them. Looked up from germline, CDR1 is SGHAT and CDR2 is FQNNGV. The CDR3 consists of 16 residues. CDR3 region: CASSYDGTPNTGELFF. The CDR3 bases are TGTGCCAGCAGCTATGACGGGACTCCGAACACCGGGGAGCTGTTTTTT.

The V call is TRBV15, the J call TRBJ2-1, with D possibly matching TRBD2 (5 bases). Trimming took off 1 base at V and 8 bases at J, with 15 bases between the two ends. Germline CDR1 and CDR2: LNHNV and YYDKDF (reference sequence). The CDR3 runs to 15 residues. CDR3 nucleotides: TGTGCCACCAGCAGAGGGACTGAGCGCTTCGATGAGCAGTTCTTC. This encodes CATSRGTERFDEQFF.

The V call is TRBV27, the J call TRBJ1-5; tentative D call: TRBD1 (5 bases). CDR3 size: 14 residues. CDR1 MNHEY and CDR2 SMNVEV come from the germline V gene (reference sequence). Trimming shortened V by 5 bases and J by 4 bases, and 12 bases separated the two germline ends. CDR3 bases: TGTGCCAGCAGTACCCTAGGGGAAAATCAGCCCCAGCATTTT. As protein: CASSTLGENQPQHF.

The chain couples TRBV27 to TRBJ2-5, with 9 bases that match TRBD2. The J call may be faulty, since TRBJ2-7 better matches the DNA end. Germline V gene sequence: CDR1 MNHEY, CDR2 SMNVEV (reference sequence). This CDR3 spans 13 amino acids. The CDR3 protein is CASSLSGSSEQYF. Written as DNA, the CDR3 is TGTGCCAGCAGTCTTAGCGGGAGTAGCGAGCAGTACTTC.

The rearrangement links TRBV7-9 to TRBJ2-1, with 8 positions matching TRBD2. With V trimmed by 4 bases and J by 5 bases, 13 bases remained unmatched. The V gene's germline CDR1 is SEHNR and CDR2 FQNEAQ (reference sequence). This CDR3 has 17 residues. The CDR3 nucleotides read TGTGCCAGCAGCTCGTACCAACTAGCGGATATACACAATGAGCAGTTCTTC. It is translated as CASSSYQLADIHNEQFF.

The J gene is TRBJ2-1, the V gene TRBV27; 13 bases line up with TRBD2. V shed 6 bases and J 6 bases; nucleotides not matched to a gene: 5. Looked up from germline, CDR1 is MNHEY and CDR2 is SMNVEV (reference sequence). CDR3 length: 15 residues. The CDR3 here is CASRILAGGLNEQFF. For the CDR3, the DNA is TGTGCCAGCAGGATACTAGCGGGAGGGCTCAATGAGCAGTTCTTC.

The rearrangement links TRBV2 to TRBJ1-5; possible D gene TRBD1, 5 bases. V gave up 6 bases and J gave up 5 bases, with 17 bases separating them. Looked up from germline, CDR1 is SNHLY and CDR2 is FYNNEI. The CDR3 is 15 amino acids. For the CDR3, the DNA is TGTGCCAGCAGCAGACTAGGGACCGGCGATCAGCCCCAGCATTTT. Its translation: CASSRLGTGDQPQHF.

This rearrangement joins TRBV28 to TRBJ1-2, with 10 bases identical to TRBD1. The CDR3 loop spans 14 amino acids. V lost 3 bases, J lost 7 bases, and 5 bases stayed unmatched. The germline V gene encodes CDR1 MDHEN and CDR2 SYDVKM. DNA of the CDR3: TGTGCCAGCAGTTTGGACAGGGGGGGAAGTGGCTACACCTTC. This sequence encodes CASSLDRGGSGYTF.

This chain uses TRBV7-3 with TRBJ2-5; D might be TRBD2 (5 bases). Germline V gene lookup returns CDR1 SGHTA and CDR2 FQGTGA. This CDR3 spans 15 amino acids. Trimming took off 4 bases at V and 5 bases at J, with 17 bases between the two ends. CDR3 region: CASSSGAVPGETQYF. As DNA, the CDR3 is TGTGCCAGCAGCTCCGGCGCGGTCCCGGGGGAGACCCAGTACTTC.

This clone was counted once. This rearrangement joins TRBV7-7 to TRBJ2-1, with TRBD2 matching over 16 bases. The germline gives CDR1 SSHAT, CDR2 FNYEAQ (reference sequence). The J segment lost 9 bases and the V segment lost 5 bases, leaving 4 bases of the junction unmatched. This CDR3 is 15 amino acids long. The CDR3 region is CASSPGLAGGGEQFF. The CDR3 region has the DNA TGTGCCAGCAGCCCGGGACTAGCGGGAGGGGGTGAGCAGTTCTTC.

The V gene is TRBV28, the J gene TRBJ1-4, with D unresolved. V shed 6 bases and J shed 5 bases, with 4 bases lying between them. Germline V gives CDR1 MDHEN, CDR2 SYDVKM. The CDR3 covers 11 residues. For the CDR3, the DNA is TGTGCCAGCAGCTTCAATGAAAAACTGTTTTTT. It codes for CASSFNEKLFF.

The rearrangement links TRBV7-2 to TRBJ2-5; TRBD2 agrees at 10 bases. After removal of 1 base from V and 4 bases from J, the junction contained 12 bases not matched to a gene. The CDR3 sequence is 18 residues long. Germline assignment: CDR1 SGHTA and CDR2 FQGNSA. The CDR3 reads CASSLVVIGLAGVETQYF. The CDR3 bases are TGTGCCAGCAGCTTAGTGGTTATAGGGCTAGCGGGAGTAGAGACCCAGTACTTC. The variable domain in full, with the rest retrieved from reference TRBV7-2 and TRBJ2-5, is GAGVSQSPSNKVTEKGKDVELRCDPISGHTALYWYRQSLGQGLEFLIYFQGNSAPDKSGLPSDRFSAERTGGSVSTLTIQRTQQEDSAVYLCASSLVVIGLAGVETQYFGPGTRLLVL.

This clone has more than one count but fewer than ten. The genes are TRBV4-3 and TRBJ2-7, with 9 bases that match TRBD2. Germline-derived CDR1 and CDR2 are LGHNA and YSLEER. The length of the CDR3 is 14 residues. After removal of 0 bases from V and 7 bases from J, the junction contained 4 bases not matched to a gene. The CDR3 coding sequence is TGCGCCAGCAGCCAAGATAGCGGGAGCCCAGAGCAGTACTTC. The encoded protein is CASSQDSGSPEQYF.

The rearrangement uses TRBV7-2 and TRBJ1-5, with no clear D. V was shortened by 5 bases and J by 6 bases, with 11 bases between the two germline ends. The CDR3 extends over 13 amino acids. The germline V gene has CDR1 SGHTA and CDR2 FQGNSA. This chain's CDR3 is CASSPLGGQPQHF. For the CDR3, the DNA is TGTGCCAGCAGCCCCCTCGGCGGTCAGCCCCAGCATTTT.

In its sample, this clone was seen a few times. CDR3 sequence: CAWIGDRSTDTQYF. The CDR3 coding sequence is TGTGCCTGGATTGGGGACAGGTCCACAGATACGCAGTATTTT. J is TRBJ2-3 and V is TRBV30; 8 nucleotides line up with TRBD1. Germline CDR1 and CDR2: GTSNPN and SVGIG (reference sequence). With V trimmed by 4 bases and J by 2 bases, 5 bases remained unmatched. The CDR3 spans 14 residues.

V gene TRBV7-2 combines with J gene TRBJ2-1; TRBD1 is a possible D gene (6 bases). V was clipped by 0 bases and J by 9 bases, with 12 bases between them. The length of the CDR3 is 14 residues. The germline CDR1 and CDR2 sequences are SGHTA and FQGNSA. The CDR3 nucleotides are TGTGCCAGCAGCTTAGCGCAGGGGATTACTGAGCAGTTCTTC. Translation: CASSLAQGITEQFF.

This clone was counted a few times. J is TRBJ1-2 and V is TRBV20-1; TRBD1 matches 7 bases. Looked up from germline, CDR1 is DFQATT and CDR2 is SNEGSKA (reference sequence). CDR3 size: 11 residues. Unmatched junction bases numbered 5, after V lost 5 bases and J lost 8 bases. The CDR3 sequence is CSAEGGGGYTF. The CDR3, as DNA: TGCAGTGCTGAAGGGGGCGGGGGCTACACCTTC.

The chain recombines TRBV30 with TRBJ1-5; D remains ambiguous. The CDR3 length is 14 residues. Germline assignment: CDR1 GTSNPN and CDR2 SVGIG (reference sequence). The V gene lost 5 bases and the J gene lost 0 bases, with 11 bases spanning the gap. DNA for the CDR3: TGTGCCTGGGACCCGGGGTATAGCAATCAGCCCCAGCATTTT. This sequence encodes CAWDPGYSNQPQHF.

The chain is built from TRBV9 and TRBJ2-7, with 9 bases identical to TRBD2. V lost 0 bases to trimming and J lost 5 bases; unmatched junction nucleotides: 3. Germline CDR1 SGDLS, CDR2 YYNGEE. The CDR3 has 14 residues. This chain's CDR3 is CASSVEGLANEQYF. CDR3 DNA sequence: TGTGCCAGCAGCGTAGAAGGACTAGCGAACGAGCAGTACTTC.

This chain joins TRBV5-4 and TRBJ2-7; TRBD2 is a possible D gene (5 bases). The CDR3 length is 15 residues. The V gene lost 4 bases and the J gene lost 4 bases, with 18 bases spanning the gap. Germline V CDR1 and CDR2: SGHNT, YYREEE (reference sequence). The CDR3 loop is CASSMKRNRVYEQYF. DNA for the CDR3: TGTGCCAGCAGCATGAAGCGGAATAGGGTTTACGAGCAGTACTTC.